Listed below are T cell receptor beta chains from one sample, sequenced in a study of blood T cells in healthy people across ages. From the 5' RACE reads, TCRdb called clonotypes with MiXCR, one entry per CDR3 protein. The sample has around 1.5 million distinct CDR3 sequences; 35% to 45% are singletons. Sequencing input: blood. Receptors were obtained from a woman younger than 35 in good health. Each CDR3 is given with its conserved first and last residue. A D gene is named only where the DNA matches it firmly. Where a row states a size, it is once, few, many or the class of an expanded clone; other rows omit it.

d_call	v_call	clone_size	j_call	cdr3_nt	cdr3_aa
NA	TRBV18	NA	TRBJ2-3	TGTGCCAGCTCACCCCAGGGGACCGGCACAGATACGCAGTATTTT	CASSPQGTGTDTQYF
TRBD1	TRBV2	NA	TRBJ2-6	TGTGCCAGCAGTACATTCCTCGGGACAGGGTTTTCTGGGGCCAACGTCCTGACTTTC	CASSTFLGTGFSGANVLTF
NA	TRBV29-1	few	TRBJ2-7	TGCAGCGTCGCCCACGGGGACTACGAGCAGTACTTC	CSVAHGDYEQYF
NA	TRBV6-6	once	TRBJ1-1	TGTGCCAGCTACTCGCCAGGGACCAACACTGAAGCTTTCTTT	CASYSPGTNTEAFF
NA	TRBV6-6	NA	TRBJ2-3	TGTGCCAGCACTTCCGGACGGCGGGGGCCCACAGATACGCAGTATTTT	CASTSGRRGPTDTQYF
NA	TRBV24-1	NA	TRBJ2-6	TGTGCCACCAGGGACGGGGACTCTGGGGCCAACGTCCTGACTTTC	CATRDGDSGANVLTF
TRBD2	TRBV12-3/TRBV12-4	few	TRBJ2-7	TGTGCCAGCAGTTTCCCCTCTAGCGGAGATTACGAGCAGTACTTC	CASSFPSSGDYEQYF
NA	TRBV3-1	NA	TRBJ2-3	TGTGCCAGCAGCCAAGGATGGGGGGGGACATCAGATACGCAGTATTTT	CASSQGWGGTSDTQYF
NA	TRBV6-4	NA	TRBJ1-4	TGTGCCAGCAGTGAAAGGGCCGGGTCTAATGAAAGACTGTTTTTT	CASSERAGSNERLFF
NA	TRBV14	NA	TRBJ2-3	TGTGCCAGCAGCCAATGGACAGATGACACAGATACGCAGTATTTT	CASSQWTDDTDTQYF
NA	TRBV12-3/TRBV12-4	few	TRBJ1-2	TGTGCCAGCAGCTCAAGGCCGGATACCCCTTATGGCTACACCTTC	CASSSRPDTPYGYTF
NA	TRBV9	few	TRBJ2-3	TGTGCCAGCAGCCCCAGACAAAAGGGGGATACGCAGTATTTT	CASSPRQKGDTQYF
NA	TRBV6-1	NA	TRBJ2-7	TGTGCCAGCAGTTCAACCGGGATGTCCTACGAGCAGTACTTC	CASSSTGMSYEQYF
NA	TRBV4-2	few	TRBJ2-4	TGTGCCAGTAGCCAAAACCCAGGGGTGATAGGGGGGGCCAAAAACATTCAGTACTTC	CASSQNPGVIGGAKNIQYF
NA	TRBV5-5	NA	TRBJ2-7	TGTGCCAGCAGCTCATCTGACAGCTCCTACGAGCAGTACTTC	CASSSSDSSYEQYF
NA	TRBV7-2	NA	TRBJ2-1	TGTGCCAGCAGCTTACGAACCGGGAGTCAACCCTACAATGAGCAGTTCTTC	CASSLRTGSQPYNEQFF
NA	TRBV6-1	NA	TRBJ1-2	TGTGCCAGCAGCCCCCTGGGCGGGGGGCCGTACGCCGTGGATGGCTACACCTTC	CASSPLGGGPYAVDGYTF
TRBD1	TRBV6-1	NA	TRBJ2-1	TGTGCCAGCAGTGTCTTAGGACAGGGGGCCAACAATGAGCAGTTCTTC	CASSVLGQGANNEQFF
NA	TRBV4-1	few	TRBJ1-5	TGCGCCAGCAGCCCCATGGTGTTGCAGGGCCTAGGGAGCAATCAGCCCCAGCATTTT	CASSPMVLQGLGSNQPQHF
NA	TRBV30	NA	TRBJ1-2	TGTGCCGGGAGTGTACACTATGGCTACACCTTC	CAGSVHYGYTF
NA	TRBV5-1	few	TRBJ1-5	TGCGCCAGCAGCTTGGGGCCGATGGATCAGCCCCAGCATTTT	CASSLGPMDQPQHF
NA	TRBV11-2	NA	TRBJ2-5	TGTGCCAGCAGCTCCGCCAGAGGAAGGGGATCGTGGGAGACCCAGTACTTC	CASSSARGRGSWETQYF
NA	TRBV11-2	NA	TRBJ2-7	TGTGCCAGCAGCCCACGGTTAGGGCCGGGACTTTTAGACTACGAGCAGTACTTC	CASSPRLGPGLLDYEQYF
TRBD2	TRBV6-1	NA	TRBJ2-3	TGTGCCAGCAAGGGAGCGGGGACCACAGATACGCAGTATTTT	CASKGAGTTDTQYF
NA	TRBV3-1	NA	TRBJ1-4	TGTGCCAGCAGCCAAGATCGATCTGCTCTTAGCGAAAAACTGTTTTTT	CASSQDRSALSEKLFF
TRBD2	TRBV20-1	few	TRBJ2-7	TGCAGTGCTAGAGATCCTCTCCCCCGCTTACCGGGGCTAGCGGGGGCCTACGAGCAGTACTTC	CSARDPLPRLPGLAGAYEQYF
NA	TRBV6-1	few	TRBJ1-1	TGTGCCAGCAGTGAGTTACCGGGGAACACTGAAGCTTTCTTT	CASSELPGNTEAFF
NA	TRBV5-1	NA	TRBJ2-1	TGCGCCAGCAGCTTGGCCCCCACGGACGACAATGAGCAGTTCTTC	CASSLAPTDDNEQFF
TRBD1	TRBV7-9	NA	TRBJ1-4	TGTGCCAGCAGCTTAGTTCATGGACAGGGAGGTGAAAAACTGTTTTTT	CASSLVHGQGGEKLFF
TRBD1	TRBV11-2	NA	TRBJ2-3	TGTGCCAGCAGCGCGAGTGACAGGGGCATGGCAGATGCGCAGTATTTT	CASSASDRGMADAQYF
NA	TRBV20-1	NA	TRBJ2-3	TGCAGTGCTAGAGTACTTCGTGACTCCGTCATAATTGTGGCTACGCAGTATTTT	CSARVLRDSVIIVATQYF
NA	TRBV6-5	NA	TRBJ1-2	TGTGCCAGCAGTTACGAGGGGGAGGACTATGGCTACACCTTC	CASSYEGEDYGYTF
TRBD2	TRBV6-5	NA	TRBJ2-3	TGTGTCACCCTAGCGGGGACAGATACGCAGTATTTT	CVTLAGTDTQYF
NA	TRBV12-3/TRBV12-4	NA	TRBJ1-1	TGTGCCAGCAGAATACAGGGACCCTTCGAAGCTTTCTTT	CASRIQGPFEAFF
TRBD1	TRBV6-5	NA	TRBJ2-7	TGTGCCAGCAGGGAATTCCAGGGGGATCCCTACGAGCAGTACTTC	CASREFQGDPYEQYF
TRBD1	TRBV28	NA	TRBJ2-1	TGTGCCAGCAGCTCTCCCCACCGGGACAGGGTCTATAATGAGCAGTTCTTC	CASSSPHRDRVYNEQFF
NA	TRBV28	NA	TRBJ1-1	TGTGCCAGCAGTAACGACAGGTTCATGGATCTCTCTCTGAACACTGAAGCTTTCTTT	CASSNDRFMDLSLNTEAFF
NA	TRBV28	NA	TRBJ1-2	TGTGCCACCCTTGACCCCAGGACCTATGGCTACACCTTC	CATLDPRTYGYTF
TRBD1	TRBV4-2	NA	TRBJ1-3	TGTGCCAGCAGCCAACGTACAGGGGAGGCAAACACCATATATTTT	CASSQRTGEANTIYF
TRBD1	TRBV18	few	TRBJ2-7	TGTGCCAGCTCTCGGACAGGGGGCCCCGCCTACGAGCAGTACTTC	CASSRTGGPAYEQYF
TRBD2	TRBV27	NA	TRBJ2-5	TGTGCCAGCAGTCCGCAGACTAGCGGGGGATTAGAGACCCAGTACTTC	CASSPQTSGGLETQYF
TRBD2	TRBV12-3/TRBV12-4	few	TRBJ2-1	TGTGCCAGCAGTCCTACTAGCGGGGGGAGCTCCTACAATGAGCAGTTCTTC	CASSPTSGGSSYNEQFF
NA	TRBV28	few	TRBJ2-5	TGTGCCAGCAGTTTTCCGGGGGCTTTTGAGACCCAGTACTTC	CASSFPGAFETQYF
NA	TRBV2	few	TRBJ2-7	TGTGCCAGCAGTGACCTAAGGGCTAGTCCCGAGCAGTACTTC	CASSDLRASPEQYF